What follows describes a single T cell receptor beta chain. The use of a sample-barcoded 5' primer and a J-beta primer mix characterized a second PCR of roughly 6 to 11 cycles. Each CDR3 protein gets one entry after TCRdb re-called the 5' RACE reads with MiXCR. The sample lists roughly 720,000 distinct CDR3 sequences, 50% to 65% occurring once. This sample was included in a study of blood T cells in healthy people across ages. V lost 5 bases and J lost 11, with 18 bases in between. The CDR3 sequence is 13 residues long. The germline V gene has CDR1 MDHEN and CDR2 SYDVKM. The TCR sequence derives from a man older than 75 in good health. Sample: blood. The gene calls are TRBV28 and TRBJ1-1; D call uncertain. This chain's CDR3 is CASSTKVPVGAFF. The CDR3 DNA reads TGTGCCAGCAGTACGAAGGTGCCAGTTGGGGCTTTCTTT.